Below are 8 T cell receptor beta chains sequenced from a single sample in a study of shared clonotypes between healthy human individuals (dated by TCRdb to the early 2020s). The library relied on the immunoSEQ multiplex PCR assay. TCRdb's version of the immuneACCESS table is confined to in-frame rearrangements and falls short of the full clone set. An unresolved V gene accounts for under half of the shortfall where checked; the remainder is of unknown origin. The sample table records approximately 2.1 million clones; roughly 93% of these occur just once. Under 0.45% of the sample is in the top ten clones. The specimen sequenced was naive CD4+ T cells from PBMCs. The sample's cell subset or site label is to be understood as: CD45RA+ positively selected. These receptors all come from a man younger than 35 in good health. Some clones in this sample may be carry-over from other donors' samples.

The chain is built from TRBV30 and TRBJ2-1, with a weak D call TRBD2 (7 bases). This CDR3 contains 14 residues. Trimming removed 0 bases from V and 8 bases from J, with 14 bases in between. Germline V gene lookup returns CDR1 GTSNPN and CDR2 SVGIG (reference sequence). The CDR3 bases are TGTGCCTGGAGTGTCGCGGGGGCTTTGGATGAGCAGTTCTTC. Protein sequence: CAWSVAGALDEQFF.

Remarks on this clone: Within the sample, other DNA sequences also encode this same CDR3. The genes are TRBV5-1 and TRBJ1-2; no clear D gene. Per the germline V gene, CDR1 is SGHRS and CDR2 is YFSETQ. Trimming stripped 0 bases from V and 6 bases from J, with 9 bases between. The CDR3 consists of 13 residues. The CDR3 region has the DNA TGCGCCAGCAGCTTGGCCAGCGGGGATGGCTACACCTTC. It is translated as CASSLASGDGYTF.

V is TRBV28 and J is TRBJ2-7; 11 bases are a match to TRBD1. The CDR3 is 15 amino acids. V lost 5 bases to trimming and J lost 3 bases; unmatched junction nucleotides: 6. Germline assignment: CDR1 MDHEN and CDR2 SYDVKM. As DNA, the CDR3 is TGTGCCAGCAGTGGCTCGGGACAGGGGGGCTACGAGCAGTACTTC. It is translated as CASSGSGQGGYEQYF.

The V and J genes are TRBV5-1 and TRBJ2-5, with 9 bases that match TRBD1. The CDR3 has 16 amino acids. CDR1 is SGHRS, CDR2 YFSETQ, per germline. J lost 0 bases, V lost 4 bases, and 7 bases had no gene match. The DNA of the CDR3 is TGCGCCAGCAGCCGCGGGGACAGGGAATACCAAGAGACCCAGTACTTC. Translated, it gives CASSRGDREYQETQYF.

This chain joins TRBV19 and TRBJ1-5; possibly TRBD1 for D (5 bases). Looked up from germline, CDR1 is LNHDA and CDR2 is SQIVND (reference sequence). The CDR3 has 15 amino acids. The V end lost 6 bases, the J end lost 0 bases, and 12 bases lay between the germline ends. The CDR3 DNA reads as TGTGCCAGTAGGGGGACGATTTTTAGCAATCAGCCCCAGCATTTT. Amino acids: CASRGTIFSNQPQHF.

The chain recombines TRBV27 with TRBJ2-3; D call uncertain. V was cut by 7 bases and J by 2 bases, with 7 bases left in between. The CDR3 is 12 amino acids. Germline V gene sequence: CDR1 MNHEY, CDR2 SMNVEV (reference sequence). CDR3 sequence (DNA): TGTGCCAGCACTGGGCACACAGATACGCAGTATTTT. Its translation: CASTGHTDTQYF.

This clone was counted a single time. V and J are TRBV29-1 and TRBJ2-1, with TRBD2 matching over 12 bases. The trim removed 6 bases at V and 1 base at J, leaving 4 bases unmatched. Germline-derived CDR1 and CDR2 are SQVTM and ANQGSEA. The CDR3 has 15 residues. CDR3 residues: CSVETSGSSYNEQFF. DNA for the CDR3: TGCAGCGTAGAGACTAGCGGGAGTTCCTACAATGAGCAGTTCTTC.

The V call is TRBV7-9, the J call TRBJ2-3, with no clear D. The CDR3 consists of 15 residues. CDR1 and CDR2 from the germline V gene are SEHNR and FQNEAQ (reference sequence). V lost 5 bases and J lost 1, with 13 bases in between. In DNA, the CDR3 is TGTGCCAGCAGCAAGGAGAACCTGGGCACAGATACGCAGTATTTT. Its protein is CASSKENLGTDTQYF.